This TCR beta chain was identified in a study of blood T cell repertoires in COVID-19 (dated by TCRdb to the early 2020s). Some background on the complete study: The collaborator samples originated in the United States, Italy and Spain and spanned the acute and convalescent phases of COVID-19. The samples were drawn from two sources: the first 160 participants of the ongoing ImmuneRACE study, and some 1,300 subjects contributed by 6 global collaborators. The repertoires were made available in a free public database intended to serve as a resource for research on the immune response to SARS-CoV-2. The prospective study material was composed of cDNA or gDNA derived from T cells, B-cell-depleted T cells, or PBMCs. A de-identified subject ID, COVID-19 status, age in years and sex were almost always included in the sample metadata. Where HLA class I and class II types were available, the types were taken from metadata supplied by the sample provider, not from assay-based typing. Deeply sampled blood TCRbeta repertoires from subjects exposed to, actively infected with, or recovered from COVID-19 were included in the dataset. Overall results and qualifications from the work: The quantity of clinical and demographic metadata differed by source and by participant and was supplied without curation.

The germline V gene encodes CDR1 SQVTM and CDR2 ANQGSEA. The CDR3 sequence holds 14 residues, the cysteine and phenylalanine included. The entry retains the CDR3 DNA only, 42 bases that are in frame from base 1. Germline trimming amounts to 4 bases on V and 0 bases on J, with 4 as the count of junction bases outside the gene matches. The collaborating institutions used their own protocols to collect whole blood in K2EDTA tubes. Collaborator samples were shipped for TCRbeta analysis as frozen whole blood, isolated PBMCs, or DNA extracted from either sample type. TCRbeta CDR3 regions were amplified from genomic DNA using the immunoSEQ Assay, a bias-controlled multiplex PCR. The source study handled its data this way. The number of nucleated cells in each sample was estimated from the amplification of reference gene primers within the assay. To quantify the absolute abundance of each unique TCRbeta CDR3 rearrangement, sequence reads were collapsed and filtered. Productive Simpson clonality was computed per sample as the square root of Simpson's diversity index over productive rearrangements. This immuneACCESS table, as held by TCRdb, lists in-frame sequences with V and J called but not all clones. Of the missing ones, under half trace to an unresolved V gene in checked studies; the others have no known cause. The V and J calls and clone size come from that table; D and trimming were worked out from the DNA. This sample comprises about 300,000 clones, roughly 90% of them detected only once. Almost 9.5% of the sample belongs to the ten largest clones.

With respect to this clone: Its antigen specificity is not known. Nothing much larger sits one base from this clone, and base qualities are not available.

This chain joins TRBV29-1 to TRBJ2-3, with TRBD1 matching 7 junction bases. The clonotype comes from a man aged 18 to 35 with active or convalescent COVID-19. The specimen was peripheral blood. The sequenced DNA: TGCAGCGTTGTATGGGACAGAAGCACAGATACGCAGTATTTT. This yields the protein CSVVWDRSTDTQYF.